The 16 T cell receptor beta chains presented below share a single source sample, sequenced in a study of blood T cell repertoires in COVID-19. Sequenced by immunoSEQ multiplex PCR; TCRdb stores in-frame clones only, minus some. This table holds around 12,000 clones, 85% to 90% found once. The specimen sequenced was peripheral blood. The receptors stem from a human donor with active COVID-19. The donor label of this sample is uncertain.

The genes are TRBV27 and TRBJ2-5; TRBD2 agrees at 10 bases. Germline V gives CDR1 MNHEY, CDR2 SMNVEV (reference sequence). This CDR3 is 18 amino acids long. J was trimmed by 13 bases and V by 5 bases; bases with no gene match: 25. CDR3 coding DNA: TGTGCCAGCAGTGAACGCCCGACGGGGCTAGCGGGGGTCTCCAGTCTGTACTTC. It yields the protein CASSERPTGLAGVSSLYF.

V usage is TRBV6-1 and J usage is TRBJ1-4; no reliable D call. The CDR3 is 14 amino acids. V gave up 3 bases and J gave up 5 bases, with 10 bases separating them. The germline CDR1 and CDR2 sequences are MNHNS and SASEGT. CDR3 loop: CASSEVRGNEKLFF. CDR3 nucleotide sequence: TGTGCCAGCAGTGAGGTTAGAGGGAATGAAAAACTGTTTTTT.

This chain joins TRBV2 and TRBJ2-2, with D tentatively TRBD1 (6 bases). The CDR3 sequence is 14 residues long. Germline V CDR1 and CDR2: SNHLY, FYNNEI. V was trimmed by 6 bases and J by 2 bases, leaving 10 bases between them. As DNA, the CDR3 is TGTGCCAGCAGACAGGGCCAAAACACCGGGGAGCTGTTTTTT. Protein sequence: CASRQGQNTGELFF. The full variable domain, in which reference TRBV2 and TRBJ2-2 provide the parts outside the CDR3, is EPEVTQTPSHQVTQMGQEVILRCVPISNHLYFYWYRQILGQKVEFLVSFYNNEISEKSEIFDDQFSVERPDGSNFTLKIRSTKLEDSAMYFCASRQGQNTGELFFGEGSRLTVL.

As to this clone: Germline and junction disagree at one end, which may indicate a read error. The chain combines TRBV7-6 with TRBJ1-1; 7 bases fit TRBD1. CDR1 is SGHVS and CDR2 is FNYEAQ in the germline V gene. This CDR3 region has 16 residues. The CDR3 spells CASSTGPGGVKTEAFF. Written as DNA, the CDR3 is TGTGCCAGCAGCACCGGACCAGGGGGAGTGAAGACTGAAGCTTTCTTT.

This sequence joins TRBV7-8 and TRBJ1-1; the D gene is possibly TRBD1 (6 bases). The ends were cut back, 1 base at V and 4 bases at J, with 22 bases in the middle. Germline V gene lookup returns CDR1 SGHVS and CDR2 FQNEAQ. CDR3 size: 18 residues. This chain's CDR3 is CASSLGDFRKGGSTEAFF. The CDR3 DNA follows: TGTGCCAGCAGCTTAGGCGATTTTCGGAAGGGGGGGAGCACTGAAGCTTTCTTT.

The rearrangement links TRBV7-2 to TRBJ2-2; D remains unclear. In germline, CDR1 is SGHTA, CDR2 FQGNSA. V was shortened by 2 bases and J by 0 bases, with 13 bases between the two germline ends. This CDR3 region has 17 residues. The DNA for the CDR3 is TGTGCCAGCAGCTTAAGTCTGCGACATTCGAACACCGGGGAGCTGTTTTTT. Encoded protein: CASSLSLRHSNTGELFF.

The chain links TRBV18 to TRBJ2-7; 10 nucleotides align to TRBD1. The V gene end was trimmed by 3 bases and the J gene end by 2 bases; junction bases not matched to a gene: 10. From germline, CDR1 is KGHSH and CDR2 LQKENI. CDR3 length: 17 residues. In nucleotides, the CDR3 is TGTGCCAGCTCACCCACCGGGACAGGGGTTGGTCCCTACGAGCAGTACTTC. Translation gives CASSPTGTGVGPYEQYF.

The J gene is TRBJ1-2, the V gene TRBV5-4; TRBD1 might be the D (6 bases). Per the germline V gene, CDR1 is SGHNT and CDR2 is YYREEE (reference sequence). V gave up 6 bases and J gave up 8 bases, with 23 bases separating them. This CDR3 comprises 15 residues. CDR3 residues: CASIRPGEGFLGYTF. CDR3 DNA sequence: TGTGCCAGCATCCGGCCAGGGGAAGGATTCTTAGGCTACACCTTC.

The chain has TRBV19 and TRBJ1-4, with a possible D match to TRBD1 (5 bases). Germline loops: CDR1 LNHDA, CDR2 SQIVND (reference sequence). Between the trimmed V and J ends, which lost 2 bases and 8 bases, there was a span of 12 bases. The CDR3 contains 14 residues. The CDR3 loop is CASSISGESEKLFF. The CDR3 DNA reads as TGTGCCAGTAGTATATCGGGGGAAAGCGAAAAACTGTTTTTT. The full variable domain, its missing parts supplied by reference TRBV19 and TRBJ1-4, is DGGITQSPKYLFRKEGQNVTLSCEQNLNHDAMYWYRQDPGQGLRLIYYSQIVNDFQKGDIAEGYSVSREKKESFPLTVTSAQKNPTAFYLCASSISGESEKLFFGSGTQLSVL.

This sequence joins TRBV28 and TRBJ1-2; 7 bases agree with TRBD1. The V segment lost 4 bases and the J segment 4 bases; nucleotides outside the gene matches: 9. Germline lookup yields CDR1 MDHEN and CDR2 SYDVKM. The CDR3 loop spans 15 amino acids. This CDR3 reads CASSSHGDRSYGYTF. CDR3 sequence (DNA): TGTGCCAGCAGTTCCCATGGGGACAGAAGCTATGGCTACACCTTC.

The CDR3 coding sequence is TGTGCCAGCACCACAAGGGGACTAGCGGGGCGCGAGACCCAGTACTTC. As protein: CASTTRGLAGRETQYF. V is TRBV11-2 and J is TRBJ2-5; 13 bases agree with TRBD2. Germline CDR1 SGHAT, CDR2 FQNNGV. Trimming at V came to 7 bases and at J to 5 bases, leaving 10 bases not matched to a gene. The CDR3 consists of 16 residues.

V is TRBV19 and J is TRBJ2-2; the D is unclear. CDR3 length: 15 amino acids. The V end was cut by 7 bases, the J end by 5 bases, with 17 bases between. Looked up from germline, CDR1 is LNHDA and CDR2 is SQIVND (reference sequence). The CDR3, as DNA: TGTGCCAGTATCCCGCGCCTCGAAAAAACCGGGGAGCTGTTTTTT. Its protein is CASIPRLEKTGELFF.

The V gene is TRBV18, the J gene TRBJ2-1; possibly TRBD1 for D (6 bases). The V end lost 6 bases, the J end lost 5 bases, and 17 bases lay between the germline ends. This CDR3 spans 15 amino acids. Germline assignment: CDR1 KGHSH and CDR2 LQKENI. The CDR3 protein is CASSRDTTIDNEQFF. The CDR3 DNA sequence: TGTGCCAGCTCCCGGGACACGACTATCGACAATGAGCAGTTCTTC. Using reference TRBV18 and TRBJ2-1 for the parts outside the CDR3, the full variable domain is NAGVMQNPRHLVRRRGQEARLRCSPMKGHSHVYWYRQLPEEGLKFMVYLQKENIIDESGMPKERFSAEFPKEGPSILRIQQVVRGDSAAYFCASSRDTTIDNEQFFGPGTRLTVL.

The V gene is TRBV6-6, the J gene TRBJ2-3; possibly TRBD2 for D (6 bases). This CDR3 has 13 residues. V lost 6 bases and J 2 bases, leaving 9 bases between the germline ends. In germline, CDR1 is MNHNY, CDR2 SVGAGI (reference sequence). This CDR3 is CASRRDLTDTQYF. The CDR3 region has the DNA TGTGCCAGCAGGCGGGACCTCACAGATACGCAGTATTTT.

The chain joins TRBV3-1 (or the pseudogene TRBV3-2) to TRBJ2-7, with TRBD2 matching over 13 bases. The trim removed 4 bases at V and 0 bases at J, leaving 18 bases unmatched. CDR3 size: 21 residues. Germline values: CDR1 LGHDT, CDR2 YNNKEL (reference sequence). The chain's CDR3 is CASSPPERVTSGGPPSYEQYF. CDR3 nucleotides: TGTGCCAGCAGCCCCCCTGAGCGGGTGACTAGCGGGGGGCCCCCCTCCTACGAGCAGTACTTC.

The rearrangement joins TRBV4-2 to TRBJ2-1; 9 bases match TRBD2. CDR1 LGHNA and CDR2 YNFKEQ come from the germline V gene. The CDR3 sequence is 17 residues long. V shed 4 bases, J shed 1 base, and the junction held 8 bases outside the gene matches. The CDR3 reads CASSPKTSGDSYNEQFF. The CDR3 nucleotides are TGTGCCAGCAGCCCAAAGACTAGCGGTGATTCCTACAATGAGCAGTTCTTC.